The 12 T cell receptor beta chains below were found in one sample sequenced in a study of shared clonotypes between healthy human individuals (dated by TCRdb to about 2020). The library was produced with the immunoSEQ multiplex PCR assay. The source is immuneACCESS, and TCRdb retained only in-frame sequences with V and J called. Part of the clones is not carried over; for the studies checked, unresolved V genes explain less than half of this, and the remainder is unexplained. In all, the sample holds around 600,000 clones, and 97% of those were seen once. The ten biggest clones cover around 0.06% of the sample. The specimen sequenced was naive CD4+ T cells sorted from blood. What this sample's cell subset or site label stands for: CD45RA+ positively selected. The receptor set was obtained from a woman in her twenties or thirties in good health.

The gene calls are TRBV7-3 and TRBJ2-6, with 7 bases matching TRBD1. Germline V gives CDR1 SGHTA, CDR2 FQGTGA. V lost 4 bases to trimming and J lost 2 bases; unmatched junction nucleotides: 11. CDR3 size: 18 residues. CDR3 in amino acids: CASSSEAWTGTGANVLTF. DNA for the CDR3: TGTGCCAGCAGCTCCGAAGCTTGGACAGGCACTGGGGCCAACGTCCTGACTTTC.

The gene calls are TRBV18 and TRBJ1-1; D is uncertain. The CDR3 has 14 residues. Germline CDR1 reads KGHSH; CDR2 reads LQKENI. V was clipped by 2 bases and J by 3 bases, with 10 bases between them. This CDR3 is CASSPRVGDTEAFF. In nucleotides, the CDR3 is TGTGCCAGCTCACCAAGGGTAGGTGACACTGAAGCTTTCTTT. Supplemented by reference TRBV18 and TRBJ1-1, the full variable domain reads NAGVMQNPRHLVRRRGQEARLRCSPMKGHSHVYWYRQLPEEGLKFMVYLQKENIIDESGMPKERFSAEFPKEGPSILRIQQVVRGDSAAYFCASSPRVGDTEAFFGQGTRLTVV.

The chain links TRBV5-5 to TRBJ2-3, with 10 bases lining up with TRBD2. The V and J ends lost 0 bases and 4 bases, in that order; junction bases with no gene match: 5. Germline lookup yields CDR1 SGHKS and CDR2 YYEKEE (reference sequence). This CDR3 has 16 amino acids. The CDR3 loop is CASSLGPSGSSDTQYF. CDR3 sequence (DNA): TGTGCCAGCAGCTTGGGGCCTAGCGGGAGTTCAGATACGCAGTATTTT.

The chain recombines TRBV6-6 with TRBJ2-7, with 7 bases aligning to TRBD2. The V segment lost 2 bases and the J segment 2 bases; nucleotides outside the gene matches: 3. This CDR3 comprises 14 residues. Germline V gives CDR1 MNHNY, CDR2 SVGAGI (reference sequence). The CDR3 sequence is CASSYASGPYEQYF. For the CDR3, the DNA is TGTGCCAGCAGTTACGCTAGCGGCCCCTACGAGCAGTACTTC.

The chain combines TRBV13 with TRBJ2-1; D perhaps matches TRBD1 (8 bases). The ends were cut back, 3 bases at V and 5 bases at J, with 20 bases in the middle. The CDR3 loop spans 17 amino acids. CDR1 and CDR2 from the germline V gene are PRHDT and FYEKMQ (reference sequence). The CDR3 spells CASSFGQGRTRDNEQFF. The CDR3 nucleotides read TGTGCCAGCAGCTTCGGACAGGGCCGGACTAGAGACAATGAGCAGTTCTTC.

This clone was detected once. The chain couples TRBV5-1 to TRBJ2-5; a possible D gene is TRBD2 (5 bases). Germline V gene lookup returns CDR1 SGHRS and CDR2 YFSETQ. There are 13 residues in the CDR3. Trimming pared 4 bases from V and 5 bases from J, leaving 12 bases between. The CDR3, as DNA: TGCGCCAGCAGCGGATTATCGGGGGAGACCCAGTACTTC. It codes for CASSGLSGETQYF.

CDR3 loop: CASSPTGQTVYGYTF. CDR3 coding DNA: TGTGCCAGCTCACCCACGGGACAGACAGTTTATGGCTACACCTTC. This chain joins TRBV18 and TRBJ1-2, with 7 bases identical to TRBD1. The CDR3 spans 15 residues. Trimming at V came to 3 bases and at J to 5 bases, leaving 9 bases not matched to a gene. CDR1 and CDR2 (germline): KGHSH, LQKENI. The complete variable domain, with remaining parts taken from reference TRBV18 and TRBJ1-2, reads NAGVMQNPRHLVRRRGQEARLRCSPMKGHSHVYWYRQLPEEGLKFMVYLQKENIIDESGMPKERFSAEFPKEGPSILRIQQVVRGDSAAYFCASSPTGQTVYGYTFGSGTRLTVV.

This chain connects TRBV6-5 to TRBJ2-5, with 13 bases fitting TRBD2. Germline V lookup: CDR1 MNHEY, CDR2 SVGAGI. The CDR3 extends over 15 amino acids. With V trimmed by 4 bases and J by 5 bases, 4 bases remained unmatched. Here the CDR3 DNA reads TGTGCCAGCAGTTCCGGGACTAGCGGGACGGAGACCCAGTACTTC. As protein: CASSSGTSGTETQYF.

This chain connects TRBV7-8 to TRBJ2-7; tentative D call: TRBD2 (5 bases). The CDR3 is made up of 15 amino acids. Trimming took off 4 bases at V and 2 bases at J, with 15 bases between the two ends. In germline, CDR1 is SGHVS, CDR2 FQNEAQ. The CDR3 protein is CASSSLAGGTYEQYF. Here the CDR3 DNA reads TGTGCCAGCAGCTCCTTGGCGGGTGGGACCTACGAGCAGTACTTC.

The rearrangement uses TRBV11-3 and TRBJ2-1, with TRBD2 matching over 11 bases. CDR1 and CDR2 (germline): SGHNT, YENEEA. With V trimmed by 5 bases and J by 3 bases, 6 bases remained unmatched. The CDR3 contains 16 residues. The CDR3 is CASSPTSGSRYNEQFF. Here the CDR3 DNA reads TGTGCCAGCAGCCCTACTAGCGGGAGTCGCTACAATGAGCAGTTCTTC.

The chain uses TRBV19 and TRBJ2-7; weak D call: TRBD1 (6 bases). CDR3 length: 12 residues. V was cut by 6 bases and J by 5 bases, with 11 bases left in between. Germline values: CDR1 LNHDA, CDR2 SQIVND (reference sequence). In nucleotides, the CDR3 is TGTGCCAGTAGGAAACAGGGTGACGAGCAGTACTTC. Protein product: CASRKQGDEQYF.

The chain links TRBV7-7 to TRBJ2-5; tentatively, D is TRBD2 (5 bases). The CDR3 is 15 amino acids. Per germline, CDR1 SSHAT and CDR2 FNYEAQ (reference sequence). Trimming removed 1 base from V and 5 bases from J, with 14 bases in between. The CDR3, as DNA: TGTGCCAGCAGCTTAGGGGAGAGGGAGTGGGAGACCCAGTACTTC. Translated, it gives CASSLGEREWETQYF. Combining the CDR3 with reference TRBV7-7 and TRBJ2-5 gives the whole variable domain GAGVSQSPRYKVTKRGQDVTLRCDPISSHATLYWYQQALGQGPEFLTYFNYEAQPDKSGLPSDRFSAERPEGSISTLTIQRTEQRDSAMYRCASSLGEREWETQYFGPGTRLLVL.